This T cell receptor beta chain came from a study of T cells in women clearing cervical HPV infection. Worth noting for this clone: Read coverage stops 3 residues before the CDR3 terminus; the germline J gene supplies the remainder.

Sequencing used immunoSEQ multiplex PCR; TCRdb keeps in-frame clones, though not all of them. The table gives under 35,000 clones; the top ten clones make up around 3.2% of it. Trimming at V came to 6 bases and at J to 5 bases, leaving 9 bases not matched to a gene. This CDR3 region has 14 residues. The V gene's germline CDR1 is SEHNR and CDR2 FQNEAQ (reference sequence). The V and J genes are TRBV7-9 and TRBJ1-2, with 7 positions matching TRBD1. The sequenced material came from blood buffy coat. This TCR derives from a woman aged 18 to 75 with a cervical HPV16 infection that either progressed to CIN3+ or cleared (not recorded which). CDR3 sequence: CASRTGTEEYGYTF. CDR3 bases read: TGTGCCAGCAGAACCGGGACAGAAGAATATGGC.